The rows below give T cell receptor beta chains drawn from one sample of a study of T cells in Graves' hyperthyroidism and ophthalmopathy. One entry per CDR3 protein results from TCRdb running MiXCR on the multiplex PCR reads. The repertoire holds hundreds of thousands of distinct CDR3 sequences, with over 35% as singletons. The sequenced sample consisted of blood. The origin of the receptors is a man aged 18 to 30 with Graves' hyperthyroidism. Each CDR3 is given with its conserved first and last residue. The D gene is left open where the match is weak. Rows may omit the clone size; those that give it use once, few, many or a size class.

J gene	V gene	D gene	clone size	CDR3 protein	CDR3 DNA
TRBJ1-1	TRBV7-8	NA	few	CASSLTRGANTEAFF	TGTGCCAGCAGCCTCACCCGGGGAGCAAACACTGAAGCTTTCTTT
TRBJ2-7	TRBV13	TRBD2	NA	CASSSAGPAGAYEQYF	TGTGCCAGCAGTTCGGCAGGGCCAGCGGGAGCCTACGAGCAGTACTTC
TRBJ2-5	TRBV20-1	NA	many	CSARDRVRETQYF	TGCAGTGCCAGGGATAGGGTCCGAGAGACCCAGTACTTC
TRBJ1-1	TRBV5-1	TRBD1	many	CASRPPGQRAHEAFF	TGCGCCAGCAGGCCTCCGGGACAGAGGGCACATGAAGCTTTCTTT
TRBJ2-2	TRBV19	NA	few	CASSIDTTNGELFF	TGTGCCAGTAGTATAGATACGACGAACGGGGAGCTGTTTTTT
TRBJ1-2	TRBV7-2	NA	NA	CASSLIGRSGYTF	TGTGCCAGCAGCTTGATAGGCCGAAGTGGCTACACCTTC
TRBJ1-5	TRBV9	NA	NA	CASSQGYSGGYQPQHF	TGTGCCAGCAGCCAAGGTTACTCGGGCGGATATCAGCCCCAGCATTTT
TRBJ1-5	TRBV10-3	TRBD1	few	CASSENRGVNQPQHF	TGTGCCAGCAGTGAAAACAGGGGCGTAAATCAGCCCCAGCATTTT
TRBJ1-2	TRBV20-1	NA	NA	CSAWGGDYGYTF	TGCAGTGCTTGGGGTGGCGACTATGGCTACACCTTC
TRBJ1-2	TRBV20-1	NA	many	CSASDYRSYGYTF	TGCAGTGCTAGCGATTACAGAAGCTATGGCTACACCTTC
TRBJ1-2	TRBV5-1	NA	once	CASSLGRGTNYGYTF	TGCGCCAGCAGCCTCGGCCGGGGGACTAACTATGGCTACACCTTC
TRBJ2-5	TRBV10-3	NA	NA	CASSYSEGGLQETQYF	TGTGCCAGCAGTTACTCGGAAGGGGGTCTCCAAGAGACCCAGTACTTC
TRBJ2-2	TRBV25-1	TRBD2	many	CASSAQIRTSGRYTGELFF	TGTGCCAGCAGTGCACAGATACGGACTAGCGGGAGGTACACCGGGGAGCTGTTTTTT
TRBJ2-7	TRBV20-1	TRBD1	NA	CSASGTGIGSGEQYF	TGCAGTGCGAGTGGGACAGGGATAGGTTCTGGGGAGCAGTACTTC
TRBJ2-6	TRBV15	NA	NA	CATSRGAGLGANVLTF	TGTGCCACCAGCAGAGGAGCAGGGTTGGGGGCCAACGTCCTGACTTTC
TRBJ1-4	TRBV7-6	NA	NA	CASSHSVGEKLFF	TGTGCCAGCAGCCATTCCGTCGGAGAAAAACTGTTTTTT
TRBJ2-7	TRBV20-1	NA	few	CSASRDGGVYEQYF	TGCAGTGCTAGTCGGGATGGAGGGGTCTACGAGCAGTACTTC
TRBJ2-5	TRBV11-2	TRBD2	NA	CASSQEGSGNWWETQYF	TGTGCCAGCAGCCAAGAGGGTAGCGGGAACTGGTGGGAGACCCAGTACTTC
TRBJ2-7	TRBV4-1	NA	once	CASSQEVLGSYEQYF	TGCGCCAGCAGCCAAGAGGTCCTGGGCTCCTACGAGCAGTACTTC
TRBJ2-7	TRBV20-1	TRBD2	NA	CSARPPGRGVTYEQYF	TGCAGTGCTAGACCCCCGGGACGGGGGGTAACCTACGAGCAGTACTTC
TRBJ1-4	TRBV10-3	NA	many	CAIMSDGGEKLFF	TGTGCCATAATGAGTGACGGTGGTGAAAAACTGTTTTTT
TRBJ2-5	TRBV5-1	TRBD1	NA	CASSSQYRGETQYF	TGCGCCAGCAGCTCGCAATACAGGGGTGAGACCCAGTACTTC